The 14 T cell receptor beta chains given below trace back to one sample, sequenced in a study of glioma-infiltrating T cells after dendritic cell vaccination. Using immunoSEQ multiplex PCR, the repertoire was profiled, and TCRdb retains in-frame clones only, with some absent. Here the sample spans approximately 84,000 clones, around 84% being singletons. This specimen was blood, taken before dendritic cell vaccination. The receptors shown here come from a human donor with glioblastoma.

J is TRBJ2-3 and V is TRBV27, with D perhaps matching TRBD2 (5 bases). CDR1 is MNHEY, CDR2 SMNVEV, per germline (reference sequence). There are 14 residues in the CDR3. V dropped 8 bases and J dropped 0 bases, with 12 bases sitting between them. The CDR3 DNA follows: TGTGCCAGCCGGAGGCTGACTAGCACAGATACGCAGTATTTT. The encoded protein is CASRRLTSTDTQYF.

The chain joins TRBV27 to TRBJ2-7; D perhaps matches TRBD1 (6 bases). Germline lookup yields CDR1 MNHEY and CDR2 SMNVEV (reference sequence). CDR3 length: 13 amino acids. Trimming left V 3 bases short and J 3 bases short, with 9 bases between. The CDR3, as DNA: TGTGCCAGCAGTTTGGGGGCAGTCTACGAGCAGTACTTC. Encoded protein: CASSLGAVYEQYF.

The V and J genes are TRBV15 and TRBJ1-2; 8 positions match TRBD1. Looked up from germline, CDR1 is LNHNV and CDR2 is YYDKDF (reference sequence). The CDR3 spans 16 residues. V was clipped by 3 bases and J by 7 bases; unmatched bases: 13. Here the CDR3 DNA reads TGTGCCACCAGCAGGGACCGGGACAGGTCAACGGGTGGCTACACCTTC. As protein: CATSRDRDRSTGGYTF.

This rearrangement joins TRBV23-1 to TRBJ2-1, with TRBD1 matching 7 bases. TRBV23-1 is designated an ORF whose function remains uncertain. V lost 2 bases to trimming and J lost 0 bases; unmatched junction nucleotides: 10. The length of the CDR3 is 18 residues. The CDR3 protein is CASSQRRARGFSYNEQFF. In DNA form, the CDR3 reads TGCGCCAGCAGTCAAAGAAGGGCCAGGGGGTTCTCCTACAATGAGCAGTTCTTC.

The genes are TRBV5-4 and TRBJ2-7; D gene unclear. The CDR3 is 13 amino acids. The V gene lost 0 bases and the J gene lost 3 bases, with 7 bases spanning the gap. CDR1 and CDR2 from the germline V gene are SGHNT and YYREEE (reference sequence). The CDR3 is CASSLGQFYEQYF. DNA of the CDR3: TGTGCCAGCAGCTTGGGTCAGTTCTACGAGCAGTACTTC.

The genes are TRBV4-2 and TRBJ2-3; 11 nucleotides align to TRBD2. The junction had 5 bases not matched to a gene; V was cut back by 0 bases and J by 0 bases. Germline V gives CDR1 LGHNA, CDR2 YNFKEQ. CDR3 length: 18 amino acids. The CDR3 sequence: CASSQESWTSGSTDTQYF. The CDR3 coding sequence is TGTGCCAGCAGCCAAGAATCCTGGACTAGCGGGAGCACAGATACGCAGTATTTT.

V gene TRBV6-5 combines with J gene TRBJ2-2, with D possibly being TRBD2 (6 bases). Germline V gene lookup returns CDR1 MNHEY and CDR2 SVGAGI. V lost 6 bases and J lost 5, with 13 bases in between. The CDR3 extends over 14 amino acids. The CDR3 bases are TGTGCCAGCAGCATGGAAGCGGGTACCGGGGAGCTGTTTTTT. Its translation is CASSMEAGTGELFF.

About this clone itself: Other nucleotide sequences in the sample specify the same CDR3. In DNA form, the CDR3 reads TGCGCCAGCAGCTGGGGGACAGGGATGAACACTGAAGCTTTCTTT. It encodes CASSWGTGMNTEAFF. The genes are TRBV5-1 and TRBJ1-1; 9 positions match TRBD1. J was trimmed by 0 bases and V by 3 bases; bases with no gene match: 3. Germline CDR1 reads SGHRS; CDR2 reads YFSETQ. The CDR3 consists of 15 residues. Looking up the rest from reference TRBV5-1 and TRBJ1-1 gives the full variable domain: KAGVTQTPRYLIKTRGQQVTLSCSPISGHRSVSWYQQTPGQGLQFLFEYFSETQRNKGNFPGRFSGRQFSNSRSEMNVSTLELGDSALYLCASSWGTGMNTEAFFGQGTRLTVV.

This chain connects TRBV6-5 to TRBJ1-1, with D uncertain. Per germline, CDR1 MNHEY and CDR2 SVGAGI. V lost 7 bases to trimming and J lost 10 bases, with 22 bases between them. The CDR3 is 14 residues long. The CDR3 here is CASTASGFALGAFF. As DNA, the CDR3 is TGTGCCAGCACCGCGTCCGGGTTCGCCCTGGGAGCTTTCTTT.

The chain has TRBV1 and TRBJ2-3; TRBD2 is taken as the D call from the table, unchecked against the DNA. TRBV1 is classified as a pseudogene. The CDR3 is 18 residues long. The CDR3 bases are TGCACCAGCAGCCAACAAAAGGACTACCCGGGAGCATGCGATACGCAGTATTTT. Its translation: CTSSQQKDYPGACDTQYF.

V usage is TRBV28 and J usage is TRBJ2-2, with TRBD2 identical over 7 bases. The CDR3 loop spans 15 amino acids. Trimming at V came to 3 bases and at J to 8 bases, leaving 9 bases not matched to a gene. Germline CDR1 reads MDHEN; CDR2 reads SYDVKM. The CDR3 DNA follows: TGTGCCAGCAGTTTCCTACTGGGAGGGTTGGGGGAGCTGTTTTTT. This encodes CASSFLLGGLGELFF.

Here the CDR3 reads CASSGPTGSPKETQYF. The DNA for the CDR3 is TGTGCCAGCTCCGGCCCGACGGGGTCCCCAAAAGAGACCCAGTACTTC. This chain links TRBV7-8 with TRBJ2-5, with a possible D match to TRBD2 (5 bases). This CDR3 region has 16 residues. The germline CDR1 and CDR2 sequences are SGHVS and FQNEAQ. V was pared by 8 bases and J by 3 bases, with 22 bases between.

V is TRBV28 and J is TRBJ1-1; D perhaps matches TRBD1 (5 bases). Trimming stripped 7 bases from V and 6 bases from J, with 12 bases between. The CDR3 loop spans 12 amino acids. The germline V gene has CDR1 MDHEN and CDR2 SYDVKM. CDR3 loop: CASTQGIAEAFF. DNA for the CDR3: TGTGCCAGCACTCAGGGTATCGCTGAAGCTTTCTTT.

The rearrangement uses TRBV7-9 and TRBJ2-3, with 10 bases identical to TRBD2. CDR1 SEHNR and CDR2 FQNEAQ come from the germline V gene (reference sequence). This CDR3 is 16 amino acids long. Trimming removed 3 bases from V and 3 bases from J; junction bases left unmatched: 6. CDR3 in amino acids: CASSFFGLAATDTQYF. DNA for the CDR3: TGTGCCAGCAGCTTCTTCGGACTAGCGGCGACAGATACGCAGTATTTT.